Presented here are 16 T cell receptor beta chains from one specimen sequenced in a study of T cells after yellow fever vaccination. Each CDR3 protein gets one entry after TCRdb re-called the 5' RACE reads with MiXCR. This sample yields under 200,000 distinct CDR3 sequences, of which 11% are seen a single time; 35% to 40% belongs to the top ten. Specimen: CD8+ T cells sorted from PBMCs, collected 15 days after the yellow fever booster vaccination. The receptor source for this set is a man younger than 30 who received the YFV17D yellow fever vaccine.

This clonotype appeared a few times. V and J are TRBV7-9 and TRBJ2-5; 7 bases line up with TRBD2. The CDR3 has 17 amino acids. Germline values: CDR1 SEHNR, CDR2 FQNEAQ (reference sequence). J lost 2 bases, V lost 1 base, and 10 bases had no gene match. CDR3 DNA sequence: TGTGCCAGCAGCTTAGGATATGGAGGAGCGGGGCAAGAGACCCAGTACTTC. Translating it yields CASSLGYGGAGQETQYF. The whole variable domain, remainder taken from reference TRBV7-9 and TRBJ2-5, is DTGVSQNPRHKITKRGQNVTFRCDPISEHNRLYWYRQTLGQGPEFLTYFQNEAQLEKSRLLSDRFSAERPKGSFSTLEIQRTEQGDSAMYLCASSLGYGGAGQETQYFGPGTRLLVL.

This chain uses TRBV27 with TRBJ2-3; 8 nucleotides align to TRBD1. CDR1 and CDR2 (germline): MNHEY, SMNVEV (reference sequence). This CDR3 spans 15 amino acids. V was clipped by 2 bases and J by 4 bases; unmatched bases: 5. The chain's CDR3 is CASSLTGGLSDTQYF. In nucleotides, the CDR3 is TGTGCCAGCAGTTTAACAGGGGGTCTCTCAGATACGCAGTATTTT.

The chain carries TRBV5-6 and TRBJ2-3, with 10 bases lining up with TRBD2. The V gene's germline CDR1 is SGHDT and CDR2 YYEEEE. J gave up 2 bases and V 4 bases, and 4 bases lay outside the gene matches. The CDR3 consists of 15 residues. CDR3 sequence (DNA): TGTGCCAGCAGCATAAGCGGGGGGGCCACAGATACGCAGTATTTT. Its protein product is CASSISGGATDTQYF. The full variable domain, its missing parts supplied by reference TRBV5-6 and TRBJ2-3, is DAGVTQSPTHLIKTRGQQVTLRCSPKSGHDTVSWYQQALGQGPQFIFQYYEEEERQRGNFPDRFSGHQFPNYSSELNVNALLLGDSALYLCASSISGGATDTQYFGPGTRLTVL.

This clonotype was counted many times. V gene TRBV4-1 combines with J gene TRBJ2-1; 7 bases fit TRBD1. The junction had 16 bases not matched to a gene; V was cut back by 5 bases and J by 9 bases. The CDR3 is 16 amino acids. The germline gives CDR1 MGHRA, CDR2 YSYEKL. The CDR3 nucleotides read TGCGCCAGCAGCGGGTTCGGGGACAGTCCCGCGGCTGAGCAGTTCTTC. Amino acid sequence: CASSGFGDSPAAEQFF.

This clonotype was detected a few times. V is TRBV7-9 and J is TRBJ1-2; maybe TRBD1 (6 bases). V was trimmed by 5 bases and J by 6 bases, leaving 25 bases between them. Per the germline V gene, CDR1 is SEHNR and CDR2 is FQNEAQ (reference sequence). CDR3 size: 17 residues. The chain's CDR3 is CASSQWGLKSKFDGYTF. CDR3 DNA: TGTGCCAGCAGCCAATGGGGGCTCAAATCGAAATTTGATGGCTACACCTTC.

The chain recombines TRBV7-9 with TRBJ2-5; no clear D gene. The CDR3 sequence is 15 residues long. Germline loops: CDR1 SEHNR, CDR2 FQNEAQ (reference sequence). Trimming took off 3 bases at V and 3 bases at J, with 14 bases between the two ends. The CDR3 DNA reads TGTGCCAGCAGCTTGGTGGCGATGGCGAAAGAGACCCAGTACTTC. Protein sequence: CASSLVAMAKETQYF.

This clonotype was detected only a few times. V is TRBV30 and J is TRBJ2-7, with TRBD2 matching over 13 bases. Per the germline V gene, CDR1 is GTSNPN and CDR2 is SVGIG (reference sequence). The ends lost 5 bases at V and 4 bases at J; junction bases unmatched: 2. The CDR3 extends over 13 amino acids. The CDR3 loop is CAWATSGGYEQYF. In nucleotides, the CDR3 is TGTGCCTGGGCGACTAGCGGGGGGTACGAGCAGTACTTC.

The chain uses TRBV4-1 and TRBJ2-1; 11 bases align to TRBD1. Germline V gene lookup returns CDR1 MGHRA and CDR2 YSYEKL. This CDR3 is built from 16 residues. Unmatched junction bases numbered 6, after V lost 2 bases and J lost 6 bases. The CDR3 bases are TGCGCCAGCAGCCAATCCGGGACAGGGGGAATCAATGAGCAGTTCTTC. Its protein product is CASSQSGTGGINEQFF.

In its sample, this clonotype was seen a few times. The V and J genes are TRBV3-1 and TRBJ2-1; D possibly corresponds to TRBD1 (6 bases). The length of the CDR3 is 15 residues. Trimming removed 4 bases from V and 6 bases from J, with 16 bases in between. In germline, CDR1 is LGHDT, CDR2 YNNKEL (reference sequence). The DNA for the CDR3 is TGTGCCAGCAGCCGATCCCGGGACACCTCCAATGAGCAGTTCTTC. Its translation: CASSRSRDTSNEQFF.

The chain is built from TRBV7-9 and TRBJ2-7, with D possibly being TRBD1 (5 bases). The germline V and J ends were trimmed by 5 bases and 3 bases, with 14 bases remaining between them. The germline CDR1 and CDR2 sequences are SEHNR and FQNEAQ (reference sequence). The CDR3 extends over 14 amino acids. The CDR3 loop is CASSLIGQGYEQYV. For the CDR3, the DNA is TGTGCCAGCAGCCTCATTGGGCAGGGCTACGAGCAGTACGTC.

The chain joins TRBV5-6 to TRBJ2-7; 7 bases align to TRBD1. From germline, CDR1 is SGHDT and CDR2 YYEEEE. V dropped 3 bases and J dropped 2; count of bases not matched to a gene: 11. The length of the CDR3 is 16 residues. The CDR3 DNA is TGTGCCAGCAGCTCCGGGACAGAAAACGGGGCCTACGAGCAGTACTTC. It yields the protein CASSSGTENGAYEQYF.

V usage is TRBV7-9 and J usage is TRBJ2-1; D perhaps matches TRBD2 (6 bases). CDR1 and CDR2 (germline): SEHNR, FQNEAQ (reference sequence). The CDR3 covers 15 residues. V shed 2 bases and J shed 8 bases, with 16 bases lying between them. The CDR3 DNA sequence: TGTGCCAGCAGCTTACTGGCTAGCGAGGGAGATGAGCAGTTCTTC. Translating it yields CASSLLASEGDEQFF.

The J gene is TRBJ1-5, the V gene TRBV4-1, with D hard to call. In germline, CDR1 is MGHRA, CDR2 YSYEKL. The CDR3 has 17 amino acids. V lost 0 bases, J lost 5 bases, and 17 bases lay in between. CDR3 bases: TGCGCCAGCAGCCAAGACTTGCGAGGGCGAGGAGATCAGCCCCAGCATTTT. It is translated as CASSQDLRGRGDQPQHF.

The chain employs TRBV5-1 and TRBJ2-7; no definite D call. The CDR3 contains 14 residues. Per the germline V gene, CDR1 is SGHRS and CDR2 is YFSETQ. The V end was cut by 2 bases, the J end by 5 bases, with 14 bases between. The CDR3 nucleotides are TGCGCCAGCAGCTTACCCTGGGGAAATAACGAGCAGTACTTC. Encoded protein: CASSLPWGNNEQYF.

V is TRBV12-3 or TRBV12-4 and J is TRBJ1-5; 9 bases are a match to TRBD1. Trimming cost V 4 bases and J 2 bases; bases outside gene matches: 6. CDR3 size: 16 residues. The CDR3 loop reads CASSWETGGGNQPQHF. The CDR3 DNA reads TGTGCCAGCAGTTGGGAGACAGGGGGAGGCAATCAGCCCCAGCATTTT.

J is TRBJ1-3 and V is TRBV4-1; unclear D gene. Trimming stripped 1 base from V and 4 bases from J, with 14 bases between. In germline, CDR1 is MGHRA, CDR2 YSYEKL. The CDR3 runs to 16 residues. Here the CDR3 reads CASSQVEGGRGNTIYF. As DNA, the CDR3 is TGCGCCAGCAGCCAAGTGGAAGGTGGAAGAGGAAACACCATATATTTT.